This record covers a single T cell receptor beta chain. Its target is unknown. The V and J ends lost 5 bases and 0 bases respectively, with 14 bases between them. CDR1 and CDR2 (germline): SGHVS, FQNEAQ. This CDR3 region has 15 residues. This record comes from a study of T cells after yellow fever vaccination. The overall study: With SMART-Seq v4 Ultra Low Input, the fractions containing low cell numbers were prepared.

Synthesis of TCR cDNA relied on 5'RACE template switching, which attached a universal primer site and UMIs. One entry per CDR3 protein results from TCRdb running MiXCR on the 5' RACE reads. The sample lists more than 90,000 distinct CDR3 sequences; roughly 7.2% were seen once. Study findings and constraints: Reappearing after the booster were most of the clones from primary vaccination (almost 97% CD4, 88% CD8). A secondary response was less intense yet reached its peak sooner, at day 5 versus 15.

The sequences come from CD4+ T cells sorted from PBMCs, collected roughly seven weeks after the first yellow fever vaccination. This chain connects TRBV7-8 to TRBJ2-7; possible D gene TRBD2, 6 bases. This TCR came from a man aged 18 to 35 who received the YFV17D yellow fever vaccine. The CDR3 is CASSARGLSSYEQYV. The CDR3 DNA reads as TGTGCCAGCAGCGCTCGGGGGTTGAGCTCCTACGAGCAGTACGTC.